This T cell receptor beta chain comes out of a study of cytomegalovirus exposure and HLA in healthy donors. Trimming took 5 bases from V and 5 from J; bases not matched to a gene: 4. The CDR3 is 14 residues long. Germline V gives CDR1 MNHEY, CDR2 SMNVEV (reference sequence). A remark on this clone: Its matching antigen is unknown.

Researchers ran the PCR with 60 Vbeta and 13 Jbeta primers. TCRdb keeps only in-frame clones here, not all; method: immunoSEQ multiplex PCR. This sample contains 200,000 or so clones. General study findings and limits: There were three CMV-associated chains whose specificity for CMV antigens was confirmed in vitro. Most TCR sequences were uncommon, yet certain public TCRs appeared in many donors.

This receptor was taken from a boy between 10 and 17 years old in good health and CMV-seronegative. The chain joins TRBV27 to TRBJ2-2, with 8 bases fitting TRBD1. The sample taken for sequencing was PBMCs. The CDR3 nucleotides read TGTGCCAGCAGTACGGACAGGGTGACCGGGGAGCTGTTTTTT. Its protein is CASSTDRVTGELFF.